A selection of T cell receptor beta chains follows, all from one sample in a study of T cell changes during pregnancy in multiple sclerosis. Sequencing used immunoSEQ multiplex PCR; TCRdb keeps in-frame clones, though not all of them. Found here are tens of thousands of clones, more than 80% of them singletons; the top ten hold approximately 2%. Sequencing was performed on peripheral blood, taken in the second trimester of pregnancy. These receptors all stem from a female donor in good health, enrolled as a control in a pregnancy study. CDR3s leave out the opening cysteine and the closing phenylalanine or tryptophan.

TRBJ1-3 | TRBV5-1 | ASSLGGSSSGNTIY
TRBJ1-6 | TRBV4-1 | ASSQDPFSDSPLH
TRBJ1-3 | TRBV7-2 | ASSQTAGNTIY
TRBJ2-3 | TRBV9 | ASSVETTDTQY
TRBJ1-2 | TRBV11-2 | ASSLGAGFEDGYT
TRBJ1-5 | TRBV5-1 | ASSLGQGISNQPQH
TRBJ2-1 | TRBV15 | ATSRGGGAYNEQF
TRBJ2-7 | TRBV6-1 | ASSSEQGDIYEQY
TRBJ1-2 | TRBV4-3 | ASSQGHGYT
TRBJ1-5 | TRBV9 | ASSPNPSSVGTGKSQPQH
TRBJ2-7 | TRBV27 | ASRPEGGVYEQY
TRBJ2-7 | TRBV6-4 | ASHRGTVSYEQY
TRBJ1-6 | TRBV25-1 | ASTGDRGLHSPLH
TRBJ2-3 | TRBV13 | ASSTRESDTQY
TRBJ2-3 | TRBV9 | ASSVSPGGPGDTQY
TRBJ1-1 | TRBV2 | ASSVFGTEAF
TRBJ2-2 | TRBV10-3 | AISELKQGVTGELF
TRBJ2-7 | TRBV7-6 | ASSLGPPGGAYEQY
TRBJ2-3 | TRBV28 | ASFDPGTSGGRGDTQY
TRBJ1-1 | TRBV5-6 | ASSLTVNTEAF
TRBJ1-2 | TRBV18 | ASSPPGHPGYT
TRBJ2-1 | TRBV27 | ASSSQRGGGNEQF
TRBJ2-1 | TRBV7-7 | ASSSIAGVYNEQF
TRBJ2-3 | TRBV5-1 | ASSLIPSDTQY
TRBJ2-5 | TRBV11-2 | ASTKGQGWRGQETQY
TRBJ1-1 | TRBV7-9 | ASSLGGDPMNTEAF
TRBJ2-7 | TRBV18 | ASSPLSKGLDYEQY
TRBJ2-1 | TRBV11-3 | ASSLERYNEQF
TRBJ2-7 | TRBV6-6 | ASSSTGGTSYEQY
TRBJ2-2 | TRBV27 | ASSLYSPNTGELF
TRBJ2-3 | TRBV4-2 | ASSQEWLVVTDTQY
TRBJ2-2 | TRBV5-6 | ASSSFLAGEQGELF
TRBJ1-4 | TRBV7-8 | ASTPRSGGRNEKLF
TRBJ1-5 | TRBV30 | AWSAGQGHQPQH
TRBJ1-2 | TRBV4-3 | ASSQDRRGGYGYT
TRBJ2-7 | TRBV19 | ASSLTVSYEQY
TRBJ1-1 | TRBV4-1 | ASSQGWTGGTEAF
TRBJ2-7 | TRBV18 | ASSPPLGGGTYEQY
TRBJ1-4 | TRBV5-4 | ASSLGGGAGEKLF
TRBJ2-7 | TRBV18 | ASSPRRNLDEQY
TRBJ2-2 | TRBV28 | ASSLGLSWGTGELF
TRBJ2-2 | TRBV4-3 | ASSLESTGELF
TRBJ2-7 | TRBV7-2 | ASSPGQSYEQY
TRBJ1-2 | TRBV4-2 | ASAGTGGRDGYT
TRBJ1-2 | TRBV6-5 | ASSGQANYGYT
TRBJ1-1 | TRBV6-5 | ASSFDSATEAF
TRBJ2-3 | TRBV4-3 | ASSQRLASTDTQY
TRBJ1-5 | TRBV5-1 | ASSLGDRAGGQPQH
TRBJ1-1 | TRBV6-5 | ASRISGAPSAF
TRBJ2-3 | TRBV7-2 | ASSPTPGTSTDTQY
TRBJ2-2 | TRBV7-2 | ASSPWGANTGELF
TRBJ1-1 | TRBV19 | ASSIPRQGRMNTEAF